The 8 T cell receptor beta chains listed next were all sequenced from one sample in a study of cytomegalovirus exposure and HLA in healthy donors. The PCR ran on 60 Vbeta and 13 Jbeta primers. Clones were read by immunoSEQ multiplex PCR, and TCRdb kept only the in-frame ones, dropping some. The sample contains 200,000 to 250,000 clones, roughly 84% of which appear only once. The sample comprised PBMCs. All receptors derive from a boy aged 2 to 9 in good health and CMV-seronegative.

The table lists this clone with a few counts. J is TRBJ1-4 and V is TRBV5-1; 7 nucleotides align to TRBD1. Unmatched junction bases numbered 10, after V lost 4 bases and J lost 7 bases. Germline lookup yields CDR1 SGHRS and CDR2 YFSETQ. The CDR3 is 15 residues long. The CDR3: CASSMTGPGSEKLFF. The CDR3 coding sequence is TGCGCCAGCAGCATGACAGGGCCCGGCTCTGAAAAACTGTTTTTT.

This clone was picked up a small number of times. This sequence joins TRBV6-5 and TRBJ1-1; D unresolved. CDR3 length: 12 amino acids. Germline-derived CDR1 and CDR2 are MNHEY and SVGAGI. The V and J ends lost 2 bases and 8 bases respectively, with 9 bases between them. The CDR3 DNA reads TGTGCCAGCAGTTACCGGCGGGGAGAAGCTTTCTTT. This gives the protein CASSYRRGEAFF.

DNA of the CDR3: TGTGCCAGCAGACCGACAGGGGGCGTAGATACGCAGTATTTT. Translated: CASRPTGGVDTQYF. The V and J genes are TRBV7-8 and TRBJ2-3; 10 positions agree with TRBD1. The CDR3 is 14 amino acids. The V gene's germline CDR1 is SGHVS and CDR2 FQNEAQ. The ends lost 6 bases at V and 5 bases at J; junction bases unmatched: 5.

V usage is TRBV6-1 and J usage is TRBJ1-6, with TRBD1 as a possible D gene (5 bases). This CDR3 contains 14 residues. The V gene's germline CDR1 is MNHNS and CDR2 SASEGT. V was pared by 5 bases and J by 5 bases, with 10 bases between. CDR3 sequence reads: CASSLQENNSPLHF. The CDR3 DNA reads TGTGCCAGCAGTTTACAGGAGAATAATTCACCCCTCCACTTT.

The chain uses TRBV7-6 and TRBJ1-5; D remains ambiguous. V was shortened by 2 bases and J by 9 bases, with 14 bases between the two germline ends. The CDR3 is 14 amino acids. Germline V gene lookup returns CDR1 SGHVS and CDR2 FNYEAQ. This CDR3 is CASSLLEGGGPQHF. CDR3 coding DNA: TGTGCCAGCAGCTTACTAGAGGGTGGAGGGCCCCAGCATTTT.

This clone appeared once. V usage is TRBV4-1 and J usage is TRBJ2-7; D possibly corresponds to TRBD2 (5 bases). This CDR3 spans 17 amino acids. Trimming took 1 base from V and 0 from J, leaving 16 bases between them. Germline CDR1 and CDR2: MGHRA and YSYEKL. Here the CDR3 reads CASSQVNLPGNSYEQYF. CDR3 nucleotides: TGCGCCAGCAGCCAAGTGAATTTGCCGGGGAACTCCTACGAGCAGTACTTC.

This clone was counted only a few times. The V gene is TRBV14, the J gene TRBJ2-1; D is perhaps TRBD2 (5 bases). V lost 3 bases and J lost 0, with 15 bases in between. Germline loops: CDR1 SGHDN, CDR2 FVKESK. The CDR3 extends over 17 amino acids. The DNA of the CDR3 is TGTGCCAGCAGCCAGACCTTAGCGCTTCCCTCCTACAATGAGCAGTTCTTC. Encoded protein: CASSQTLALPSYNEQFF.

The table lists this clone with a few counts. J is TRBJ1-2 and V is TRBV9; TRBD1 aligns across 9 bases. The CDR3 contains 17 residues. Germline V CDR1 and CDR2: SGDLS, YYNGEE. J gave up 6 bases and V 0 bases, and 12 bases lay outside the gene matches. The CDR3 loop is CASSVGWGTGNYDGYTF. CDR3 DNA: TGTGCCAGCAGCGTAGGCTGGGGGACAGGGAATTATGATGGCTACACCTTC.